Reported below is one T cell receptor (beta chain). The CDR3 has 17 amino acids. Germline CDR1 is SGHVS and CDR2 is FQNEAQ. V lost 7 bases, J lost 13 bases, and 32 bases lay in between. The sample comes from a study of immune characterization of retroperitoneal liposarcoma. TCRdb re-called the PCR reads with MiXCR, one entry per CDR3 protein. The sample lists under 20,000 distinct CDR3 sequences, more than 35% occurring once. The chain has TRBV7-8 and TRBJ2-1; D is uncertain. What was sequenced was blood. This TCR was sampled from a male donor with retroperitoneal liposarcoma. The CDR3 region has the DNA TGTGCCAGCATCTTTGGACCAACTCCCACTGAGAAAGAGACCCAGTTCTTC. As protein: CASIFGPTPTEKETQFF.